Listed below are T cell receptor beta chains from one sample, sequenced in a study of shared clonotypes between healthy human individuals. The data were produced by immunoSEQ multiplex PCR, yet TCRdb's version contains in-frame clones alone and is incomplete. Seen here are over a million clones, 75% observed once, and the top ten hold about 1.5%. Source material: memory CD4+ T cells sorted from blood. These receptors were collected from a man aged 18 to 30 in good health. Both conserved end residues are part of each CDR3. A D gene is named only where the DNA matches it firmly. The listing skips clone size in some rows; elsewhere it reads once, few, many or a size class.

J: TRBJ2-1
D: TRBD1
size: .
V: TRBV5-6
CDR3: CASSWRTGSNEQFF
DNA: TGTGCCAGCAGCTGGCGGACAGGGAGCAATGAGCAGTTCTTC

J: TRBJ1-3
D: .
size: once
V: TRBV7-2
CDR3: CASQPGGSGNTIYF
DNA: TGTGCCAGCCAACCGGGGGGCTCTGGGAACACCATATATTTT

J: TRBJ1-1
D: TRBD1
size: few
V: TRBV14
CDR3: CASSRDRVGDTEAFF
DNA: TGTGCCAGCAGCCGAGACAGGGTAGGTGACACTGAAGCTTTCTTT

J: TRBJ1-4
D: TRBD1
size: .
V: TRBV5-8
CDR3: CASSLEDRGHEKLFF
DNA: TGTGCCAGCAGCCTGGAGGACAGGGGGCATGAAAAACTGTTTTTT

J: TRBJ2-5
D: .
size: once
V: TRBV11-2
CDR3: CASSVGDGQETQYF
DNA: TGTGCCAGCAGCGTAGGGGACGGCCAAGAGACCCAGTACTTC

J: TRBJ1-6
D: .
size: .
V: TRBV15
CDR3: CAARIPNSPLHF
DNA: TGTGCCGCCCGGATCCCTAATTCACCCCTCCACTTT

J: TRBJ2-5
D: TRBD1
size: .
V: TRBV5-4
CDR3: CASSPGQQETQYF
DNA: TGTGCCAGCAGTCCGGGACAGCAAGAGACCCAGTACTTC

J: TRBJ1-2
D: .
size: once
V: TRBV28
CDR3: CASYSPYGANYGYTF
DNA: TGTGCCAGCTACAGTCCATACGGGGCCAACTATGGCTACACCTTC

J: TRBJ2-4
D: TRBD2
size: once
V: TRBV10-2
CDR3: CASSESLAVKNIQYF
DNA: TGCGCCAGCAGTGAGTCACTAGCGGTCAAAAACATTCAGTACTTC

J: TRBJ2-2
D: TRBD1
size: few
V: TRBV7-8
CDR3: CASSVRTGAGELFF
DNA: TGTGCCAGCAGCGTTAGGACAGGGGCCGGGGAGCTGTTTTTT

J: TRBJ2-2
D: TRBD1
size: .
V: TRBV6-6
CDR3: CATATGSRWELFF
DNA: TGTGCCACCGCGACAGGGTCAAGGTGGGAGCTGTTTTTT

J: TRBJ1-4
D: .
size: .
V: TRBV18
CDR3: CASSPLQGTPNEKLFF
DNA: TGTGCCAGCTCACCACTGCAGGGGACACCTAATGAAAAACTGTTTTTT

J: TRBJ2-1
D: TRBD2
size: .
V: TRBV10-3
CDR3: CAISDTSGGPREQFF
DNA: TGTGCCATCAGCGATACTAGCGGGGGGCCACGGGAGCAGTTCTTC

J: TRBJ1-4
D: TRBD1
size: once
V: TRBV6-6
CDR3: CASTLGGTGRNEKLFF
DNA: TGTGCCAGCACCCTAGGGGGGACAGGCCGGAATGAAAAACTGTTTTTT

J: TRBJ2-3
D: TRBD2
size: .
V: TRBV5-4
CDR3: CASSSGGSTDTQYF
DNA: TGTGCCAGCAGCTCCGGGGGGAGCACAGATACGCAGTATTTT

J: TRBJ1-1
D: .
size: few
V: TRBV20-1
CDR3: CSARDTPEAFF
DNA: TGCAGTGCTAGAGATACCCCTGAAGCTTTCTTT

J: TRBJ2-3
D: .
size: .
V: TRBV10-1
CDR3: CASSDRTDTQYF
DNA: TGCGCCAGCAGTGATAGGACAGATACGCAGTATTTT

J: TRBJ1-3
D: .
size: .
V: TRBV5-1
CDR3: CASSLDGGEGNTIYF
DNA: TGCGCCAGCAGCTTGGACGGGGGCGAAGGAAACACCATATATTTT

J: TRBJ1-2
D: TRBD1
size: .
V: TRBV18
CDR3: CASSHGQETSNYGYTF
DNA: TGTGCCAGCTCTCACGGACAGGAGACGTCTAACTATGGCTACACCTTC

J: TRBJ1-1
D: .
size: .
V: TRBV28
CDR3: CASSLVKNTEAFF
DNA: TGTGCCAGCAGTTTAGTCAAAAACACTGAAGCTTTCTTT

J: TRBJ2-5
D: .
size: .
V: TRBV15
CDR3: CATSRDRGVQETQYF
DNA: TGTGCCACCAGCAGAGATAGAGGAGTCCAAGAGACCCAGTACTTC

J: TRBJ1-5
D: .
size: .
V: TRBV19
CDR3: CASSIGQTTNQPQHF
DNA: TGTGCCAGTAGTATAGGCCAGACTACCAATCAGCCCCAGCATTTT

J: TRBJ2-1
D: TRBD1
size: .
V: TRBV6-5
CDR3: CASSSRGQGRNEQFF
DNA: TGTGCCAGCAGTTCCCGGGGACAGGGAAGGAATGAGCAGTTCTTC

J: TRBJ2-2
D: TRBD2
size: .
V: TRBV6-5
CDR3: CASSSGTTKNTGELFF
DNA: TGTGCCAGCAGTTCCGGGACTACTAAGAACACCGGGGAGCTGTTTTTT

J: TRBJ2-7
D: TRBD1
size: .
V: TRBV27
CDR3: CASSLKAGGGYEQYF
DNA: TGTGCCAGCAGTTTAAAAGCAGGGGGTGGCTACGAGCAGTACTTC

J: TRBJ1-4
D: TRBD1
size: once
V: TRBV18
CDR3: CASSLGTVEKLFF
DNA: TGTGCCAGCTCACTTGGGACAGTTGAAAAACTGTTTTTT

J: TRBJ2-7
D: TRBD2
size: .
V: TRBV10-2
CDR3: CATLTSGGTYEQYF
DNA: TGCGCCACCCTGACTAGCGGGGGGACCTACGAGCAGTACTTC

J: TRBJ1-2
D: .
size: .
V: TRBV6-1
CDR3: CASRATPMYGYTF
DNA: TGTGCCAGCAGGGCGACACCAATGTATGGCTACACCTTC

J: TRBJ1-1
D: .
size: .
V: TRBV21-1
CDR3: CASSTLGFRQELNTEAFF
DNA: TGTGCCAGCAGCACGCTGGGGTTCAGACAGGAGTTGAACACTGAAGCTTTCTTT

J: TRBJ1-2
D: TRBD1
size: .
V: TRBV6-5
CDR3: CATRDRGNYGYTF
DNA: TGTGCCACTAGGGACAGGGGTAACTATGGCTACACCTTC

J: TRBJ2-1
D: .
size: .
V: TRBV9
CDR3: CASSVVGTNAYNEQFF
DNA: TGTGCCAGCAGCGTAGTGGGGACAAATGCCTACAATGAGCAGTTCTTC

J: TRBJ2-6
D: .
size: .
V: TRBV19
CDR3: CASTNDRSGANVLTF
DNA: TGTGCCAGTACCAATGACAGGTCTGGGGCCAACGTCCTGACTTTC

J: TRBJ2-3
D: .
size: .
V: TRBV28
CDR3: CASSFVSRLTGTDTQYF
DNA: TGTGCCAGCAGTTTCGTTTCCCGGTTAACGGGCACAGATACGCAGTATTTT

J: TRBJ2-2
D: TRBD1
size: .
V: TRBV7-9
CDR3: CASSRMTGSTGELFF
DNA: TGTGCCAGCAGCCGTATGACAGGGTCTACCGGGGAGCTGTTTTTT

J: TRBJ2-5
D: TRBD2
size: .
V: TRBV5-6
CDR3: CASSLRSGRQETQYF
DNA: TGTGCCAGCAGCTTGAGGAGCGGGAGACAAGAGACCCAGTACTTC

J: TRBJ2-5
D: TRBD1
size: .
V: TRBV6-5
CDR3: CASRRTGETQYF
DNA: TGTGCCAGCAGGCGGACAGGGGAGACCCAGTACTTC

J: TRBJ2-5
D: .
size: .
V: TRBV6-5
CDR3: CASAATGGVETQYF
DNA: TGTGCCAGCGCCGCCACAGGGGGGGTAGAGACCCAGTACTTC

J: TRBJ1-1
D: TRBD1
size: once
V: TRBV4-1
CDR3: CASSAYRGRAEAFF
DNA: TGCGCCAGCAGCGCTTACAGGGGGAGGGCTGAAGCTTTCTTT

J: TRBJ2-7
D: TRBD1
size: .
V: TRBV5-4
CDR3: CATWDRAGEQYF
DNA: TGTGCCACCTGGGACAGGGCAGGCGAGCAGTACTTC

J: TRBJ2-7
D: TRBD2
size: once
V: TRBV7-6
CDR3: CASSLGSAGFGEQYF
DNA: TGTGCCAGCAGTCTGGGCTCAGCGGGGTTCGGCGAGCAGTACTTC

J: TRBJ1-6
D: TRBD1
size: .
V: TRBV28
CDR3: CASSLGPGQDYNSPLHF
DNA: TGTGCCAGCAGTTTAGGCCCGGGACAGGACTATAATTCACCCCTCCACTTT

J: TRBJ1-4
D: .
size: .
V: TRBV2
CDR3: CASSLGVTNEKLFF
DNA: TGTGCCAGCAGCCTTGGGGTAACTAATGAAAAACTGTTTTTT

J: TRBJ2-7
D: TRBD1
size: .
V: TRBV5-5
CDR3: CASSLQGSSYEQYF
DNA: TGTGCCAGCAGCTTACAGGGGTCTTCCTACGAGCAGTACTTC

J: TRBJ2-2
D: TRBD2
size: .
V: TRBV2
CDR3: CASSSPGGAGELFF
DNA: TGTGCCAGCAGCTCCCCCGGGGGGGCCGGGGAGCTGTTTTTT

J: TRBJ2-5
D: .
size: .
V: TRBV27
CDR3: CASTYPRDKERGPNYQETQYF
DNA: TGTGCCAGCACCTACCCCCGGGACAAAGAACGGGGCCCCAACTACCAAGAGACCCAGTACTTC

J: TRBJ2-5
D: .
size: .
V: TRBV28
CDR3: CASRSTWSFAETQYF
DNA: TGTGCCAGCAGATCTACTTGGAGCTTTGCAGAGACCCAGTACTTC

J: TRBJ2-5
D: .
size: .
V: TRBV5-1
CDR3: CASSSAGHSLGETQYF
DNA: TGCGCCAGCAGTTCCGCGGGACATTCTCTAGGAGAGACCCAGTACTTC